This entry lists 29 T cell receptor beta chains sequenced from one sample in a study of blood T cell repertoires in COVID-19. The table came from immunoSEQ multiplex PCR; TCRdb's copy has only in-frame clones and leaves some out. The data show approximately 50,000 clones, 86% seen once. What was sequenced was peripheral blood. The source is a woman of 80 years or more with acute or convalescent COVID-19.

The chain links TRBV6-2 or TRBV6-3 to TRBJ2-2; 12 bases map to TRBD2. The V segment lost 6 bases and the J segment 5 bases; nucleotides outside the gene matches: 4. Germline V gene lookup returns CDR1 MNHEY and CDR2 SVGEGT. The CDR3 is 15 residues long. The CDR3 bases are TGTGCCAGCAGCCCTACTAGCGGGAGGACCGGGGAGCTGTTTTTT. Amino acids: CASSPTSGRTGELFF.

This chain uses TRBV7-2 with TRBJ2-1; maybe TRBD1 (6 bases). The germline gives CDR1 SGHTA, CDR2 FQGNSA. V was cut by 1 base and J by 11 bases, with 9 bases left in between. The CDR3 runs 12 residues. CDR3 sequence (DNA): TGTGCCAGCAGCTTAGACGGGACAAAGCAGTTCTTC. The encoded protein is CASSLDGTKQFF.

The V and J genes are TRBV30 and TRBJ1-4, with D possibly matching TRBD1 (5 bases). Germline V CDR1 and CDR2: GTSNPN, SVGIG (reference sequence). V was cut by 3 bases and J by 7 bases, with 15 bases left in between. This CDR3 spans 14 amino acids. CDR3 bases: TGTGCCTGGAGATCGACAGCGCGTATTGAAAAACTGTTTTTT. Its translation is CAWRSTARIEKLFF.

The rearrangement uses TRBV3-1 (or the pseudogene TRBV3-2) and TRBJ2-2; 7 positions agree with TRBD1. Looked up from germline, CDR1 is LGHDT and CDR2 is YNNKEL (reference sequence). The CDR3 has 18 amino acids. V lost 3 bases to trimming and J lost 0 bases; unmatched junction nucleotides: 10. The CDR3 sequence is CASSHAGGYFANTGELFF. CDR3 DNA: TGTGCCAGCAGCCACGCAGGGGGATATTTTGCGAACACCGGGGAGCTGTTTTTT.

This clone occurred once. V gene TRBV12-1 combines with J gene TRBJ1-5; the D segment call TRBD1 is taken from the table without a DNA check. TRBV12-1 has pseudogene status. This CDR3 contains 17 residues. The CDR3 nucleotides are TGTGCCAGCAGCTTTGCGTTCCCAGGGGCAAGGAATCAGCCCCAGCATTTT. It is translated as CASSFAFPGARNQPQHF.

This chain joins TRBV6-5 and TRBJ2-7; tentatively, D is TRBD2 (7 bases). Deletions cut 8 bases from V and 3 bases from J, with 11 bases between. The germline V gene has CDR1 MNHEY and CDR2 SVGAGI. The CDR3 contains 12 residues. The CDR3 sequence: CASEGEGYEQYV. The CDR3 DNA sequence: TGTGCCAGCGAGGGGGAGGGCTACGAGCAGTACGTC.

The chain recombines TRBV5-6 with TRBJ2-7; maybe TRBD1 (5 bases). With 0 bases removed from V and 1 base from J, the gap between germline ends came to 8 bases. Germline CDR1 reads SGHDT; CDR2 reads YYEEEE. The CDR3 consists of 14 residues. The chain's CDR3 is CASSLDRFSYEQYV. The CDR3 DNA follows: TGTGCCAGCAGCTTGGACAGGTTTTCCTACGAGCAGTACGTC.

J is TRBJ1-2 and V is TRBV7-9; a possible D gene is TRBD1 (5 bases). This CDR3 is built from 15 residues. V shed 4 bases and J shed 7 bases, with 19 bases lying between them. In germline, CDR1 is SEHNR, CDR2 FQNEAQ (reference sequence). The DNA for the CDR3 is TGTGCCAGCAGCTCAGACACCCGGGGGTCTGGTGGCTACACCTTC. It translates to CASSSDTRGSGGYTF.

V gene TRBV11-1 combines with J gene TRBJ1-3; a possible D gene is TRBD1 (6 bases). V lost 4 bases, J lost 4 bases, and 17 bases lay in between. The germline gives CDR1 SGHAT, CDR2 FQDESV (reference sequence). This CDR3 has 16 residues. Here the CDR3 reads CASSSSFGQFGNTIYF. The DNA for the CDR3 is TGTGCCAGCAGCTCGTCGTTCGGACAGTTCGGAAACACCATATATTTT.

This chain uses TRBV5-6 with TRBJ1-1; 7 bases are a match to TRBD1. Germline values: CDR1 SGHDT, CDR2 YYEEEE. The CDR3 covers 14 residues. Trimming removed 2 bases from V and 7 bases from J; junction bases left unmatched: 8. CDR3 in amino acids: CASSFYRGRYEAFF. The CDR3 DNA follows: TGTGCCAGCAGCTTTTACAGGGGACGATATGAAGCTTTCTTT.

The chain combines TRBV15 with TRBJ2-5; 7 nucleotides agree with TRBD2. Germline loops: CDR1 LNHNV, CDR2 YYDKDF (reference sequence). This CDR3 spans 14 amino acids. The trim removed 1 base at V and 4 bases at J, leaving 3 bases unmatched. The CDR3 nucleotides are TGTGCCACCAGCAGAGTGGGACTACTAGAGACCCAGTACTTC. This gives the protein CATSRVGLLETQYF.

This chain links TRBV19 with TRBJ1-3; 11 nucleotides agree with TRBD1. This CDR3 has 18 amino acids. Germline CDR1 and CDR2: LNHDA and SQIVND (reference sequence). With V trimmed by 2 bases and J by 1 base, 7 bases remained unmatched. CDR3 nucleotide sequence: TGTGCCAGTAGTATACGGGACAGGGGGATTGGGTCTGGAAACACCATATATTTT. This translates into CASSIRDRGIGSGNTIYF.

This clone has a handful of counts. The gene calls are TRBV7-9 and TRBJ2-3, with D perhaps matching TRBD2 (6 bases). V was trimmed by 1 base and J by 4 bases, leaving 12 bases between them. CDR1 is SEHNR and CDR2 is FQNEAQ in the germline V gene (reference sequence). The CDR3 loop spans 15 amino acids. This chain's CDR3 is CASSLDRGWADTQYF. In DNA form, the CDR3 reads TGTGCCAGCAGCTTAGATCGGGGGTGGGCAGATACGCAGTATTTT.

The chain is built from TRBV29-1 and TRBJ1-5; no definite D call. CDR1 SQVTM and CDR2 ANQGSEA come from the germline V gene. V lost 5 bases and J lost 0, with 14 bases in between. CDR3 length: 15 amino acids. Here the CDR3 reads CSVRQNGDSNQPQHF. In DNA, the CDR3 is TGCAGCGTTCGCCAGAACGGAGATAGCAATCAGCCCCAGCATTTT.

This chain links TRBV27 with TRBJ1-2, with a weak D call TRBD1 (5 bases). Trimming pared 6 bases from V and 1 base from J, leaving 9 bases between. Germline V gene lookup returns CDR1 MNHEY and CDR2 SMNVEV (reference sequence). This CDR3 is built from 13 residues. The CDR3, as DNA: TGTGCCAGCAGGCAGGGACTTAACTATGGCTACACCTTC. Amino acid sequence: CASRQGLNYGYTF.

J is TRBJ1-1 and V is TRBV5-1; D gene ambiguous. The CDR3 is 14 amino acids. Germline V lookup: CDR1 SGHRS, CDR2 YFSETQ. V shed 0 bases and J shed 6 bases, with 12 bases lying between them. The CDR3 nucleotides are TGCGCCAGCAGCTTGGAGGTCGGGATCGCTGAAGCTTTCTTT. It translates to CASSLEVGIAEAFF. The variable domain in full, with the rest retrieved from reference TRBV5-1 and TRBJ1-1, is KAGVTQTPRYLIKTRGQQVTLSCSPISGHRSVSWYQQTPGQGLQFLFEYFSETQRNKGNFPGRFSGRQFSNSRSEMNVSTLELGDSALYLCASSLEVGIAEAFFGQGTRLTVV.

The chain is built from TRBV9 and TRBJ2-2; perhaps TRBD1 as D (5 bases). The CDR3 is 15 residues long. Per the germline V gene, CDR1 is SGDLS and CDR2 is YYNGEE. V was trimmed by 0 bases and J by 1 base, leaving 7 bases between them. CDR3 sequence reads: CASSVARVNTGELFF. CDR3 DNA sequence: TGTGCCAGCAGCGTAGCCAGGGTGAACACCGGGGAGCTGTTTTTT.

The genes are TRBV5-1 and TRBJ1-6; a possible D gene is TRBD1 (5 bases). The CDR3 loop spans 13 amino acids. Trimming pared 0 bases from V and 8 bases from J, leaving 6 bases between. The V gene's germline CDR1 is SGHRS and CDR2 YFSETQ. The CDR3 nucleotides are TGCGCCAGCAGCTTGGGCAGGGATTCACCCCTCCACTTT. It translates to CASSLGRDSPLHF.

The gene calls are TRBV20-1 and TRBJ2-5, with D possibly being TRBD2 (6 bases). This CDR3 contains 15 residues. Germline V lookup: CDR1 DFQATT, CDR2 SNEGSKA (reference sequence). The ends were cut back, 6 bases at V and 1 base at J, with 18 bases in the middle. This CDR3 reads CSASLPGGAQETQYF. The DNA for the CDR3 is TGCAGTGCCAGTCTACCCGGAGGGGCCCAAGAGACCCAGTACTTC.

The CDR3 loop reads CASILEGVPYEQYF. The CDR3 DNA reads as TGTGCCAGCATCCTTGAGGGGGTCCCCTACGAGCAGTACTTC. This chain uses TRBV2 with TRBJ2-7; weak D call: TRBD1 (6 bases). CDR3 length equals 14 residues. From germline, CDR1 is SNHLY and CDR2 FYNNEI. V was pared by 7 bases and J by 2 bases, with 15 bases between. The variable domain in full, with the rest retrieved from reference TRBV2 and TRBJ2-7, is EPEVTQTPSHQVTQMGQEVILRCVPISNHLYFYWYRQILGQKVEFLVSFYNNEISEKSEIFDDQFSVERPDGSNFTLKIRSTKLEDSAMYFCASILEGVPYEQYFGPGTRLTVT.

The CDR3 spells CASSLDGTRNEQFF. In DNA form, the CDR3 reads TGTGCCAGCAGCTTAGATGGGACTAGGAATGAGCAGTTCTTC. The chain links TRBV11-3 to TRBJ2-1; 8 nucleotides line up with TRBD2. The junction had 2 bases not matched to a gene; V was cut back by 0 bases and J by 7 bases. This CDR3 spans 14 amino acids. The germline V gene has CDR1 SGHNT and CDR2 YENEEA.

The chain has TRBV3-1 (or the pseudogene TRBV3-2) and TRBJ2-5, with TRBD2 matching 11 bases. The CDR3 spans 15 residues. V shed 4 bases, J shed 2 bases, and the junction held 3 bases outside the gene matches. Germline CDR1 and CDR2: LGHDT and YNNKEL (reference sequence). The CDR3 coding sequence is TGTGCCAGCAGCCTAGCGGGGGGGCTGCAAGAGACCCAGTACTTC. It is translated as CASSLAGGLQETQYF.

This clone was picked up a small number of times. The gene calls are TRBV10-3 and TRBJ1-5, with unresolved D. Trimming pared 0 bases from V and 3 bases from J, leaving 9 bases between. CDR1 and CDR2 (germline): ENHRY, SYGVKD. CDR3 size: 15 residues. The CDR3 here is CAISESGSPNQPQHF. Written as DNA, the CDR3 is TGTGCCATCAGTGAGTCGGGCAGCCCCAATCAGCCCCAGCATTTT.

The CDR3 loop reads CASSRRGGNTGELFF. In DNA, the CDR3 is TGTGCCAGCAGTCGCCGCGGGGGGAACACCGGGGAGCTGTTTTTT. The gene calls are TRBV6-4 and TRBJ2-2, with 7 bases aligning to TRBD2. The CDR3 runs 15 residues. Germline V CDR1 and CDR2: MRHNA, SNTAGT. The V and J ends lost 5 bases and 1 base, in that order; junction bases with no gene match: 4.

The chain couples TRBV10-3 to TRBJ2-7, with TRBD1 as a possible D gene (5 bases). The CDR3 spans 12 residues. The V gene's germline CDR1 is ENHRY and CDR2 SYGVKD. V lost 4 bases to trimming and J lost 6 bases, with 10 bases between them. The CDR3 DNA is TGTGCCATCAGTGCCGTGGGGCGCGAGCAGTACGTC. Its protein product is CAISAVGREQYV.

The chain recombines TRBV19 with TRBJ1-2, with 12 positions matching TRBD1. J lost 7 bases, V lost 6 bases, and 18 bases had no gene match. The length of the CDR3 is 18 residues. The germline gives CDR1 LNHDA, CDR2 SQIVND (reference sequence). CDR3 protein: CASSTPLPRDRGPGGYTF. CDR3 in DNA: TGTGCCAGTAGCACACCTTTACCTCGGGACAGGGGGCCGGGTGGCTACACCTTC.

The chain has TRBV6-6 and TRBJ2-1; TRBD2 is a possible D gene (5 bases). Trimming removed 2 bases at V and 4 bases at J, with 6 bases between. In germline, CDR1 is MNHNY, CDR2 SVGAGI (reference sequence). The CDR3 sequence is 13 residues long. CDR3 DNA: TGTGCCAGCAGTTACGGGAGATACAATGAGCAGTTCTTC. Protein sequence: CASSYGRYNEQFF.

This chain joins TRBV2 and TRBJ2-5, with D unresolved. CDR1 and CDR2 (germline): SNHLY, FYNNEI. Trimming shortened V by 6 bases and J by 4 bases, and 9 bases separated the two germline ends. This CDR3 is 12 amino acids long. The CDR3 DNA follows: TGTGCCAGCAGGGGTGACTCAGAGACCCAGTACTTC. This translates into CASRGDSETQYF. Complete variable domain (other parts from reference TRBV2 and TRBJ2-5): EPEVTQTPSHQVTQMGQEVILRCVPISNHLYFYWYRQILGQKVEFLVSFYNNEISEKSEIFDDQFSVERPDGSNFTLKIRSTKLEDSAMYFCASRGDSETQYFGPGTRLLVL.

The chain is built from TRBV7-8 and TRBJ2-3; 11 bases align to TRBD2. Germline CDR1 is SGHVS and CDR2 is FQNEAQ. The CDR3 is made up of 14 amino acids. The trim removed 5 bases at V and 7 bases at J, leaving 5 bases unmatched. The CDR3 sequence is CASSRSGGANTQYF. CDR3 coding DNA: TGTGCCAGCAGCCGTAGCGGGGGGGCTAATACGCAGTATTTT.